This T cell receptor (beta chain) originates from a study of response to subunit inactivated influenza vaccine (dated 2018 in TCRdb). About the full investigation: Deep quantitative profiling of the T cell receptor repertoire was used in the study to follow responses to a trivalent subunit inactivated influenza vaccine. The paper's findings and limits, for the study overall: The authors suggested that each seasonal influenza vaccination may recruit only a limited number of new T cells.

This clonotype was observed a few times. This clone's antigen is unknown. Per-nucleotide qualities are absent, and no much larger clonotype sits a single base away. The method was RT-PCR. The data were produced on an Illumina HiSeq 2500. TCRdb trimmed the raw reads at Q25, called clones with MiXCR and kept productive beta chains. Rows are unified per CDR3 protein, each entry keeping the most common DNA and genes. Within this sample are 150,000 or so distinct CDR3 sequences, with around a tenth of them counted one time only. The leading ten clones occupy about a third of the sample. The CDR3 holds 13 amino acids from the cysteine to the phenylalanine. Of the read, only the CDR3 DNA is kept; its 39 bases are in frame from base 1. V and J are trimmed by 3 bases and 2 bases, and the gene matches miss 0 bases of the junction. CDR1 and CDR2 are drawn from the germline V gene: SQVTM, ANQGSEA.

Sequences were derived from CD8+ T cells sorted from PBMCs, sampled 23 months after vaccination. The sequence came from a man between 50 and 70 years old who received an inactivated influenza vaccine. Donor details come from another sample of the same person, matched by shared clones. The rearranged chain carries TRBV29-1 and TRBJ2-1, and TRBD1 matches 8 of the central bases. The DNA sequence is TGCAGCGTTGACAGGGGGCCCTACAATGAGCAGTTCTTC. It translates to CSVDRGPYNEQFF.